Below, 15 T cell receptor beta chains from the same sample are listed, as sequenced in a study of regulatory T cells in long-lasting Graves disease. Time point in this sample: newly diagnosed GD, antithyroid drugs for less than 3 months. Extracted RNA from PBMCs served as the source of the TCR library. iRepertoire HTBI primers and Arm-PCR of CDR3 regions built TCR beta libraries. In TCRdb, the multiplex PCR reads were re-called with MiXCR into one record per CDR3 protein. The data contain over 500,000 distinct CDR3 sequences, around 15% of them singletons. These data were also filed under a second study, of T cells in Graves' hyperthyroidism and ophthalmopathy.

The sequenced sample was peripheral blood mononuclear cells (PBMCs), obtained at new diagnosis, from a patient treated with antithyroid drugs. Receptors originate from a man aged 18 to 35 with Graves disease.

At least ten counts were recorded for this clonotype. CDR3 loop: CASSLDGANTEAFF. The CDR3 DNA follows: TGTGCCAGCAGCTTAGATGGGGCTAACACTGAAGCTTTCTTT. J is TRBJ1-1 and V is TRBV11-2; D may be TRBD1 (5 bases). V was trimmed by 0 bases and J by 2 bases, leaving 7 bases between them. The CDR3 spans 14 residues. In germline, CDR1 is SGHAT, CDR2 FQNNGV. The whole variable domain, remainder taken from reference TRBV11-2 and TRBJ1-1, is EAGVAQSPRYKIIEKRQSVAFWCNPISGHATLYWYQQILGQGPKLLIQFQNNGVVDDSQLPKDRFSAERLKGVDSTLKIQPAKLEDSAVYLCASSLDGANTEAFFGQGTRLTVV.

This clonotype came up many times. The V call is TRBV3-1, the J call TRBJ2-1; D gene unclear. The V gene's germline CDR1 is LGHDT and CDR2 YNNKEL (reference sequence). Trimming shortened V by 1 base and J by 5 bases, and 18 bases separated the two germline ends. This CDR3 contains 17 residues. The CDR3 nucleotides read TGTGCCAGCAGCCAAGGACAAAGCCGCTTCAGAGACAATGAGCAGTTCTTC. It specifies CASSQGQSRFRDNEQFF.

This clonotype has more than one count but fewer than ten. The V call is TRBV3-1, the J call TRBJ2-5; 7 bases agree with TRBD2. The germline V gene has CDR1 LGHDT and CDR2 YNNKEL (reference sequence). V gave up 4 bases and J gave up 7 bases; unmatched junction bases: 9. The CDR3 has 14 amino acids. CDR3 coding DNA: TGTGCCAGCAGCCGCGGGAGAGTCGAAGGGACCCAGTACTTC. It specifies CASSRGRVEGTQYF.

This clonotype has a count of ten or more. V usage is TRBV6-2 or TRBV6-3 and J usage is TRBJ2-5; 7 bases are a match to TRBD2. The germline gives CDR1 MNHEY, CDR2 SVGEGT. J was trimmed by 2 bases and V by 5 bases; bases with no gene match: 8. The CDR3 spans 15 residues. The CDR3 DNA is TGTGCCAGCAGTACCCTGGGGGGGAAACAAGAGACCCAGTACTTC. It encodes CASSTLGGKQETQYF.

The chain has TRBV20-1 and TRBJ2-2, with 8 positions matching TRBD2. The V segment lost 2 bases and the J segment 7 bases; nucleotides outside the gene matches: 12. The CDR3 loop spans 16 amino acids. Germline lookup yields CDR1 DFQATT and CDR2 SNEGSKA (reference sequence). The CDR3, as DNA: TGCAGTGCTAGATTCCCAGTTAGAGCGGGAGTCGGGGAGCTGTTTTTT. Translating it yields CSARFPVRAGVGELFF.

This clonotype has only a few counts. This chain uses TRBV9 with TRBJ2-1; 7 bases are a match to TRBD2. There are 16 residues in the CDR3. V was pared by 1 base and J by 5 bases, with 9 bases of the junction left unmatched. CDR1 and CDR2 (germline): SGDLS, YYNGEE. The CDR3 bases are TGTGCCAGCAGCGTAAATCGGGCTAGCGGTAACAATGAGCAGTTCTTC. Encoded protein: CASSVNRASGNNEQFF.

As for this clonotype: This sequence may be a read error, since a much larger clone differs from it by one base. V and J are TRBV4-1 and TRBJ2-7, with D perhaps being TRBD1 or TRBD2 (7 bases each). V was pared by 0 bases and J by 7 bases, with 16 bases between. From germline, CDR1 is MGHRA and CDR2 YSYEKL. The CDR3 consists of 15 residues. CDR3 nucleotides: TGCGCCAGCAGCCAAGATCAGGGGGGGCCCAATGAGCAGTACTTC. It translates to CASSQDQGGPNEQYF.

On this clonotype: This may be a read error: a much more frequent sequence differs by one nucleotide. This chain links TRBV20-1 with TRBJ2-1; TRBD2 aligns across 10 bases. This CDR3 region has 14 residues. The germline V gene encodes CDR1 DFQATT and CDR2 SNEGSKA (reference sequence). The CDR3 nucleotides read TGCAGTGCCGAGAGCGGGAGGGGATACAATGAGCGGTTCTTC. It specifies CSAESGRGYNERFF.

The chain employs TRBV6-2 or TRBV6-3 and TRBJ2-3, with TRBD2 identical over 7 bases. Germline CDR1 MNHEY, CDR2 SVGEGT. CDR3 size: 12 residues. The J segment lost 14 bases and the V segment lost 2 bases, leaving 7 bases of the junction unmatched. For the CDR3, the DNA is TGTGCCAGCAGTTACCTAGCGGCCCCTGGGTATTTT. It yields the protein CASSYLAAPGYF.

This clonotype showed up just a few times. The CDR3 protein is CASSVSNTGELFF. The CDR3 DNA is TGTGCCAGCAGCGTTTCGAACACCGGGGAGCTGTTTTTT. This chain links TRBV16 with TRBJ2-2; no definite D call. The CDR3 totals 13 residues. The germline CDR1 and CDR2 sequences are KGHSY and FQNENV. The V gene lost 5 bases and the J gene lost 0 bases, with 4 bases spanning the gap. Full variable domain (rest looked up from reference TRBV16 and TRBJ2-2): GEEVAQTPKHLVRGEGQKAKLYCAPIKGHSYVFWYQQVLKNEFKFLISFQNENVFDETGMPKERFSAKCLPNSPCSLEIQATKLEDSAVYFCASSVSNTGELFFGEGSRLTVL.

The V gene is TRBV15, the J gene TRBJ2-2, with a weak D call TRBD2 (6 bases). Germline CDR1 reads LNHNV; CDR2 reads YYDKDF (reference sequence). The V gene lost 4 bases and the J gene lost 6 bases, with 18 bases spanning the gap. The CDR3 length is 16 residues. CDR3 DNA sequence: TGTGCCACCAGCACTCCTGCGCCATCGGGGGCCGGGGAGCTGTTTTTT. This encodes CATSTPAPSGAGELFF.

This clonotype was observed at least ten times. The V call is TRBV5-1, the J call TRBJ2-2; no reliable D call. This CDR3 has 15 amino acids. CDR1 SGHRS and CDR2 YFSETQ come from the germline V gene. The V gene lost 0 bases and the J gene lost 4 bases, with 10 bases spanning the gap. In DNA form, the CDR3 reads TGCGCCAGCAGCTTGGGACCCTGGGGCACCGGGGAGCTGTTTTTT. Protein: CASSLGPWGTGELFF.

Only a few counts were recorded for this clonotype. The chain uses TRBV27 and TRBJ2-6, with 9 bases fitting TRBD2. The J segment lost 3 bases and the V segment lost 4 bases, leaving 13 bases of the junction unmatched. The CDR3 has 19 residues. In germline, CDR1 is MNHEY, CDR2 SMNVEV (reference sequence). The CDR3 coding sequence is TGTGCCAGCAGTTATAGGGGTAGCGGGAGCTCCGGTGGGGCCAACGTCCTGACTTTC. This sequence encodes CASSYRGSGSSGGANVLTF.

This clonotype was detected many times. The genes are TRBV5-1 and TRBJ2-3; perhaps TRBD1 as D (5 bases). Germline loops: CDR1 SGHRS, CDR2 YFSETQ. This CDR3 comprises 14 residues. The V gene lost 2 bases and the J gene lost 5 bases, with 12 bases spanning the gap. The CDR3 region is CASSFGRVEDTQYF. The CDR3 coding sequence is TGCGCCAGCAGCTTCGGCAGGGTGGAAGATACGCAGTATTTT.

The genes are TRBV12-3 or TRBV12-4 and TRBJ1-4, with D possibly being TRBD1 (6 bases). The CDR3 loop spans 16 amino acids. Trimming took 0 bases from V and 3 from J, leaving 11 bases between them. In DNA form, the CDR3 reads TGTGCCAGCAGTTTAGCGCAAGAGGGGGCTAATGAAAAACTGTTTTTT. It encodes CASSLAQEGANEKLFF.